Shown below are 21 T cell receptor beta chains from a single sample sequenced in a study of beta chain features in type 1 diabetes. Points from the study as a whole: Shortening that was moderate but significant affected the TCRB CDR3s of Type 1 diabetes patients in all four CD4+ subsets.

Antigens of these TCRs are unknown. The study reverse transcribed the entire isolated RNA, so it sequenced expressed TCRB transcripts. Profiling relied on immunoSEQ multiplex PCR, and the TCRdb table lists in-frame clones only, not all of them. The sample shows about 280,000 clones, 15% of them seen only once. The sequencing sample was made of naive CD4+ T cells from blood. All receptors derive from a man between 18 and 35 years old with type 1 diabetes.

The chain recombines TRBV2 with TRBJ1-3; D is uncertain. Per germline, CDR1 SNHLY and CDR2 FYNNEI. Between the trimmed V and J ends, which lost 1 base and 11 bases, there was a span of 12 bases. The CDR3 length is 13 residues. For the CDR3, the DNA is TGTGCCAGCAGTGAAGGGCGACGGCAGGCCATATATTTT. Translation: CASSEGRRQAIYF.

The chain is built from TRBV9 and TRBJ2-7, with 7 bases fitting TRBD2. This CDR3 spans 14 amino acids. Germline loops: CDR1 SGDLS, CDR2 YYNGEE. V was clipped by 2 bases and J by 6 bases; unmatched bases: 8. The CDR3 DNA follows: TGTGCCAGCAGCGTTAGCGGGCTCGACTTCGAGCAGTACTTC. Translation: CASSVSGLDFEQYF.

This chain uses TRBV19 with TRBJ2-1; 7 bases are shared with TRBD1. Germline V gives CDR1 LNHDA, CDR2 SQIVND (reference sequence). This CDR3 spans 15 amino acids. The V gene end was trimmed by 6 bases and the J gene end by 7 bases; junction bases not matched to a gene: 12. The DNA of the CDR3 is TGTGCCAGTAGAAACCGACAGGGCGGGCGTAATGAGCAGTTCTTC. Translated: CASRNRQGGRNEQFF.

Only a few counts were recorded for this clone. The chain carries TRBV19 and TRBJ1-1, with 8 nucleotides matching TRBD1. Germline CDR1 reads LNHDA; CDR2 reads SQIVND (reference sequence). The CDR3 contains 14 residues. J lost 1 base, V lost 7 bases, and 5 bases had no gene match. CDR3 nucleotides: TGTGCCAGTAATACCGGGACAGGGAACACTGAAGCTTTCTTT. This encodes CASNTGTGNTEAFF.

The rearrangement joins TRBV5-1 to TRBJ2-5; 11 nucleotides match TRBD2. Trimming at V came to 0 bases and at J to 5 bases, leaving 6 bases not matched to a gene. In germline, CDR1 is SGHRS, CDR2 YFSETQ. The CDR3 has 16 residues. The CDR3 sequence is CASSLASGRPVETQYF. The CDR3 DNA reads as TGCGCCAGCAGCTTGGCTAGCGGGAGGCCGGTGGAGACCCAGTACTTC.

In its sample, this clone was seen a few times. The chain links TRBV10-3 to TRBJ2-5, with 8 positions matching TRBD1. Per the germline V gene, CDR1 is ENHRY and CDR2 is SYGVKD. The CDR3 covers 15 residues. Unmatched junction bases numbered 10, after V lost 6 bases and J lost 4 bases. The CDR3 is CAIRARVDRAETQYF. The CDR3 DNA is TGTGCCATCAGAGCCAGGGTGGACAGGGCAGAGACCCAGTACTTC.

This clone was detected only a few times. A read error is likely, as this CDR3 ends without the conserved phenylalanine or tryptophan. Because the CDR3's place on the DNA is in doubt, the DNA is left out and the CDR3 is given as listed by TCRdb. The chain combines TRBV7-2 with TRBJ1-2; TRBD1 was called by the table and not checked on the DNA. The CDR3 contains 12 residues when both ends are counted. In germline, CDR1 is SGHTA, CDR2 FQGNSA. The chain's CDR3 is CASRSRTGILTY.

The table lists this clone with a few counts. CDR3 sequence: CASSPQGGGSYEQYF. DNA for the CDR3: TGCGCCAGCAGCCCTCAAGGGGGGGGTTCCTACGAGCAGTACTTC. J is TRBJ2-7 and V is TRBV5-1; D is perhaps TRBD2 (7 bases). The CDR3 contains 15 residues. Germline values: CDR1 SGHRS, CDR2 YFSETQ. The V end lost 4 bases, the J end lost 1 base, and 15 bases lay between the germline ends.

This clone was seen only a few times. The chain couples TRBV9 to TRBJ2-1; maybe TRBD2 (7 bases). Germline loops: CDR1 SGDLS, CDR2 YYNGEE. The CDR3 totals 15 residues. V was trimmed by 4 bases and J by 9 bases, leaving 20 bases between them. Written as DNA, the CDR3 is TGTGCCAGCAGCCCCGAGACGACTAGGGGGGGTGAGCAGTTCTTC. It is translated as CASSPETTRGGEQFF.

This chain joins TRBV30 and TRBJ2-1; 7 nucleotides align to TRBD1. V trimming: 7 bases; J trimming: 12 bases; junction bases outside the gene matches: 15. Germline V gene data show CDR1 as GTSNPN and CDR2 as SVGIG (reference sequence). The CDR3 contains 13 residues. The CDR3 sequence is CAFEPGQQGWQFF. The CDR3 nucleotides read TGTGCCTTCGAACCGGGACAGCAAGGGTGGCAGTTCTTC.

This clone was picked up a small number of times. The chain couples TRBV13 to TRBJ2-7; 8 bases are a match to TRBD1. Losses at the gene ends were 6 bases for V and 2 bases for J; bases not matched to a gene: 9. The V gene's germline CDR1 is PRHDT and CDR2 FYEKMQ (reference sequence). The CDR3 is made up of 15 amino acids. The CDR3 protein is CASSYQPTGAYEQYF. The CDR3 region has the DNA TGTGCCAGCAGTTATCAACCGACAGGGGCCTACGAGCAGTACTTC.

This clone was detected only a few times. The chain combines TRBV29-1 with TRBJ2-1, with D possibly TRBD2 on 5 matching bases. This CDR3 contains 14 residues. V lost 7 bases to trimming and J lost 7 bases, with 20 bases between them. The V gene's germline CDR1 is SQVTM and CDR2 ANQGSEA. DNA for the CDR3: TGCAGCGGGTCGACTATATTGCTTAGAAATGAGCAGTTCTTC. Amino acids: CSGSTILLRNEQFF.

The chain joins TRBV29-1 to TRBJ2-4, with D possibly matching TRBD1 (6 bases). V gave up 4 bases and J gave up 1 base, with 14 bases separating them. This CDR3 spans 15 amino acids. Germline V gene sequence: CDR1 SQVTM, CDR2 ANQGSEA. Here the CDR3 DNA reads TGCAGCGTTGTCGATACAGGGTACGCCAAAAACATTCAGTACTTC. Encoded protein: CSVVDTGYAKNIQYF.

This clone has more than one count but fewer than ten. The V and J genes are TRBV7-9 and TRBJ1-5; D remains unclear. This CDR3 comprises 15 residues. Between the trimmed V and J ends, which lost 5 bases and 0 bases, there was a span of 11 bases. Germline CDR1 SEHNR, CDR2 FQNEAQ (reference sequence). The CDR3 reads CASSNAGNSNQPQHF. The CDR3 DNA is TGTGCCAGCAGCAATGCCGGTAATAGCAATCAGCCCCAGCATTTT.

This clone has a handful of counts. The V and J genes are TRBV19 and TRBJ2-7, with TRBD1 identical over 8 bases. Looked up from germline, CDR1 is LNHDA and CDR2 is SQIVND (reference sequence). The V segment lost 7 bases and the J segment 0 bases; nucleotides outside the gene matches: 5. This CDR3 comprises 14 residues. The CDR3 loop is CASNRGQDSYEQYF. The CDR3 region has the DNA TGTGCCAGTAATAGGGGACAGGACTCCTACGAGCAGTACTTC.

This clone was seen a few times. V gene TRBV29-1 combines with J gene TRBJ2-3; TRBD2 matches 13 bases. Germline V gives CDR1 SQVTM, CDR2 ANQGSEA. CDR3 length: 18 residues. Trimming took 4 bases from V and 4 from J; bases not matched to a gene: 14. The DNA of the CDR3 is TGCAGCGTTGGGAGGTTCGCCGGGACTAGCGGGACCCCAGATACGCAGTATTTT. This encodes CSVGRFAGTSGTPDTQYF.

The rearrangement links TRBV4-1 to TRBJ2-1; no clear D. From germline, CDR1 is MGHRA and CDR2 YSYEKL. V gave up 1 base and J gave up 4 bases, with 11 bases separating them. The CDR3 runs to 15 residues. CDR3 protein: CASSQGGAKYNEQFF. CDR3 in DNA: TGCGCCAGCAGCCAAGGCGGCGCTAAGTACAATGAGCAGTTCTTC.

The chain has TRBV5-1 and TRBJ2-7; D is unresolved. The V end lost 4 bases, the J end lost 6 bases, and 14 bases lay between the germline ends. This CDR3 contains 13 residues. From germline, CDR1 is SGHRS and CDR2 YFSETQ. CDR3 residues: CASSANSGTEQYF. CDR3 nucleotides: TGCGCCAGCAGCGCAAACTCAGGAACCGAGCAGTACTTC. The variable domain in full, completed from reference TRBV5-1 and TRBJ2-7, reads KAGVTQTPRYLIKTRGQQVTLSCSPISGHRSVSWYQQTPGQGLQFLFEYFSETQRNKGNFPGRFSGRQFSNSRSEMNVSTLELGDSALYLCASSANSGTEQYFGPGTRLTVT.

This chain connects TRBV5-1 to TRBJ2-7; TRBD2 matches 7 bases. The CDR3 is made up of 15 amino acids. CDR1 is SGHRS and CDR2 is YFSETQ in the germline V gene. V dropped 1 base and J dropped 1; count of bases not matched to a gene: 5. CDR3 coding DNA: TGCGCCAGCAGCTTGTTGGCTAGCGGATCCTACGAGCAGTACTTC. It translates to CASSLLASGSYEQYF.

This clone was seen a handful of times. The chain joins TRBV18 to TRBJ2-5; D gene uncertain. CDR3 length: 12 amino acids. V was trimmed by 1 base and J by 5 bases, leaving 5 bases between them. CDR1 and CDR2 from the germline V gene are KGHSH and LQKENI. This chain's CDR3 is CASSPRSETQYF. CDR3 nucleotides: TGTGCCAGCTCACCACGGAGTGAGACCCAGTACTTC.

The sample holds a few counts of this clone. The gene calls are TRBV20-1 and TRBJ2-7, with D tentatively TRBD2 (6 bases). With 4 bases removed from V and 3 bases from J, the gap between germline ends came to 7 bases. The germline V gene has CDR1 DFQATT and CDR2 SNEGSKA (reference sequence). The CDR3 is made up of 11 amino acids. This chain's CDR3 is CSATEGYEQYF. In DNA, the CDR3 is TGCAGTGCTACGGAGGGCTACGAGCAGTACTTC.